The sequence of this T cell receptor beta chain was determined in a study of T cell clonotyping in hematopoietic cell transplantation. With V trimmed by 8 bases and J by 5 bases, 8 bases remained unmatched. The CDR3 sequence is 14 residues long. CDR1 and CDR2 (germline): GTSNPN, SVGIG (reference sequence). TCRdb's table, derived via immunoSEQ multiplex PCR, lists solely in-frame clones and lacks some. Of 15,000 to 20,000 clones listed, approximately 87% are singletons. Recipient blood drawn about 28 days pretransplant and days 30, 100, 180 after. The sample in question was PBMCs, obtained 100 days after allogeneic stem cell transplant. This TCR derives from a male patient between 60 and 69 years old who had an allogeneic stem cell transplant from a related donor, so the T cells may come from the graft donor. Some clones in this sample may be carry-over from other donors' samples. The V call is TRBV30, the J call TRBJ2-2; TRBD2 matches 10 bases. The DNA for the CDR3 is TGTGCCGAGGCCTTAGCGGGGGGTACCGGGGAGCTGTTTTTT. It yields the protein CAEALAGGTGELFF.